Described below is a single TCR beta chain sequence and its context. The data were produced by immunoSEQ multiplex PCR, yet TCRdb's version contains in-frame clones alone and is incomplete. In the table there are roughly 160,000 clones, around 67% of which are singletons. The data are from a study of blood T cell repertoires in COVID-19. V lost 1 base, J lost 4 bases, and 10 bases lay in between. Per germline, CDR1 MDHEN and CDR2 SYDVKM. The CDR3 consists of 14 residues. Source material: peripheral blood. The chain employs TRBV28 and TRBJ1-2; possibly TRBD1 for D (6 bases). The origin of this receptor is a woman older than 75 with acute or convalescent COVID-19. CDR3 loop: CASSLSDRIYGYTF. For the CDR3, the DNA is TGTGCCAGCAGTTTATCCGACAGGATCTATGGCTACACCTTC.